The 9 T cell receptor beta chains given below trace back to one sample, sequenced in a study of response to subunit inactivated influenza vaccine. A single record per CDR3 protein comes from TCRdb applying MiXCR to the RT-PCR reads. Of about 520,000 distinct CDR3 sequences listed, about 25% were seen once; the top ten hold approximately 2%. The specimen was CD4+ T cells sorted from PBMCs, collected 4 to 6 days after vaccination. The receptors were gathered from a man aged 50 or older who received an inactivated influenza vaccine.

This clonotype was seen a single time. The genes are TRBV18 and TRBJ2-7; no reliable D call. Germline assignment: CDR1 KGHSH and CDR2 LQKENI. Trimming stripped 5 bases from V and 3 bases from J, with 8 bases between. This CDR3 region has 12 residues. As DNA, the CDR3 is TGTGCCAGCTCAACACAGTTCTACGAGCAGTACTTC. Its translation: CASSTQFYEQYF.

J is TRBJ2-6 and V is TRBV3-1; TRBD1 agrees at 8 bases. The junction had 14 bases not matched to a gene; V was cut back by 1 base and J by 0 bases. The CDR3 has 21 residues. Germline-derived CDR1 and CDR2 are LGHDT and YNNKEL (reference sequence). In nucleotides, the CDR3 is TGTGCCAGCAGCCAAGGCCCGGGACAGGAGGGGGACGGCTCTGGGGCCAACGTCCTGACTTTC. Its translation: CASSQGPGQEGDGSGANVLTF.

The rearrangement links TRBV2 to TRBJ1-1; perhaps TRBD1 as D (5 bases). The CDR3 has 13 residues. In germline, CDR1 is SNHLY, CDR2 FYNNEI. V lost 7 bases, J lost 0 bases, and 9 bases lay in between. CDR3 protein: CASNTGMNTEAFF. CDR3 bases: TGTGCCAGCAATACAGGCATGAACACTGAAGCTTTCTTT.

This clonotype was counted a few times. The chain couples TRBV5-1 to TRBJ2-2; weak D call: TRBD1 (6 bases). V lost 3 bases, J lost 5 bases, and 14 bases lay in between. The CDR3 contains 15 residues. The germline CDR1 and CDR2 sequences are SGHRS and YFSETQ. The CDR3 is CASSSVRTVTGELFF. The CDR3 DNA follows: TGCGCCAGCAGCTCGGTCCGGACAGTTACCGGGGAGCTGTTTTTT.

The CDR3 DNA reads TGTGCCAGCAGTTTACCAGCCTTCGGTTCCTACAATGAGCAGTTCTTC. It translates to CASSLPAFGSYNEQFF. This chain joins TRBV28 and TRBJ2-1, with D uncertain. This CDR3 region has 16 residues. Trimming left V 2 bases short and J 1 base short, with 12 bases between. Germline CDR1 is MDHEN and CDR2 is SYDVKM. The full variable domain, in which reference TRBV28 and TRBJ2-1 provide the parts outside the CDR3, is DVKVTQSSRYLVKRTGEKVFLECVQDMDHENMFWYRQDPGLGLRLIYFSYDVKMKEKGDIPEGYSVSREKKERFSLILESASTNQTSMYLCASSLPAFGSYNEQFFGPGTRLTVL.

The rearrangement uses TRBV28 and TRBJ1-5; D call uncertain. Trimming removed 2 bases from V and 0 bases from J, with 17 bases in between. The CDR3 has 18 residues. Germline V gene data show CDR1 as MDHEN and CDR2 as SYDVKM. The DNA for the CDR3 is TGTGCCAGCAGTTTAGGTCTGGGCGCTGGGAATAGCAATCAGCCCCAGCATTTT. Translated, it gives CASSLGLGAGNSNQPQHF.

This clonotype was detected ten times or more. The chain combines TRBV15 with TRBJ1-2; D may be TRBD1 (5 bases). V gave up 1 base and J gave up 4 bases, with 13 bases separating them. Germline values: CDR1 LNHNV, CDR2 YYDKDF (reference sequence). The CDR3 extends over 15 amino acids. DNA for the CDR3: TGTGCCACCAGCAGAGTGAATAGGGGAGGCTATGGCTACACCTTC. Its protein product is CATSRVNRGGYGYTF. Using reference TRBV15 and TRBJ1-2 for the parts outside the CDR3, the full variable domain is DAMVIQNPRYQVTQFGKPVTLSCSQTLNHNVMYWYQQKSSQAPKLLFHYYDKDFNNEADTPDNFQSRRPNTSFCFLDIRSPGLGDTAMYLCATSRVNRGGYGYTFGSGTRLTVV.

V gene TRBV12-3 or TRBV12-4 combines with J gene TRBJ2-2; D perhaps matches TRBD1 (5 bases). This CDR3 contains 15 residues. V lost 4 bases and J 6 bases, leaving 15 bases between the germline ends. The CDR3 spells CASSSLAPGPGELFF. The CDR3 DNA follows: TGTGCCAGCAGTTCATTGGCTCCAGGGCCCGGGGAGCTGTTTTTT.

This rearrangement joins TRBV29-1 to TRBJ2-2; D remains unclear. Germline V gene sequence: CDR1 SQVTM, CDR2 ANQGSEA. This CDR3 has 11 residues. V was trimmed by 4 bases and J by 6 bases, leaving 6 bases between them. The CDR3 sequence is CSVGAAGELFF. CDR3 in DNA: TGCAGCGTTGGGGCGGCCGGGGAGCTGTTTTTT.